This TCR beta chain originates from a study of T cells in Graves' hyperthyroidism and ophthalmopathy. Those patients with uncontrolled infection, other autoimmune disease, pregnancy or lactation were excluded. The study based diagnoses on clinical symptoms, serum thyroxine and TRAb, thyroid ultrasound and orbital computed tomography. The junction had 5 bases not matched to a gene; V was cut back by 3 bases and J by 3 bases. Germline CDR1 SGDLS, CDR2 YYNGEE. The CDR3 consists of 16 residues. RNA transcripts gave rise to amplified TCR beta CDR3 regions. In the first-round RT-PCR of the TCR CDR3, the HTBI primer set was used. Via MiXCR, TCRdb re-called the multiplex PCR reads, giving one row per CDR3 protein. The sample lists roughly 200,000 distinct CDR3 sequences; about 17% were seen once.

The sequenced sample was blood. The chain recombines TRBV9 with TRBJ2-1, with 11 bases that match TRBD2. This TCR was recovered from a woman aged 45-65 years with Graves' hyperthyroidism. The CDR3 nucleotides read TGTGCCAGCAGCGCAGGGACTAGCGGATACTACAATGAGCAGTTCTTC. Translation gives CASSAGTSGYYNEQFF.